This T cell receptor beta chain was identified during a study of regulatory T cells in long-lasting Graves disease. Indicated time point: newly diagnosed GD, antithyroid drugs for less than 3 months. Preparation of the TCR library used RNA extracted from PBMCs. The germline CDR1 and CDR2 sequences are SQVTM and ANQGSEA. The CDR3 totals 14 residues. Construction of TCR beta libraries relied on iRepertoire HTBI primers and on Arm-PCR targeting CDR3 regions. MiXCR, applied by TCRdb to the multiplex PCR reads, yields one record per CDR3 protein. The sample lists hundreds of thousands of distinct CDR3 sequences; roughly 16% were seen once. A further study also used this sample, focusing on T cells in Graves' hyperthyroidism and ophthalmopathy. That source notes: Diagnoses rested on clinical symptoms, serum thyroxine and TRAb, thyroid ultrasound and orbital computed tomography.

The TCR comes from a man aged 18 to 35 with Graves disease. The V gene is TRBV29-1, the J gene TRBJ2-2, with TRBD1 as a possible D gene (6 bases). Sequencing was performed on peripheral blood mononuclear cells (PBMCs), taken at new diagnosis, from a patient treated with antithyroid drugs. The CDR3 nucleotides read TGCACCTACGAGCACAGGGTCAACACCGGGGAGCTGTTTTTT. Its protein product is CTYEHRVNTGELFF.